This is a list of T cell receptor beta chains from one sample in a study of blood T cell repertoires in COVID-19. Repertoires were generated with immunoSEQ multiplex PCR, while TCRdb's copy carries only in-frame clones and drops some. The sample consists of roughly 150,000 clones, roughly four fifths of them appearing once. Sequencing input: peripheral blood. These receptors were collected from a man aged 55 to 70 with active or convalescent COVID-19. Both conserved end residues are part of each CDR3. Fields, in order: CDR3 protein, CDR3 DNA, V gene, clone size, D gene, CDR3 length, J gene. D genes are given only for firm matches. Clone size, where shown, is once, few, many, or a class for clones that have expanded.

cdr3_aa: CASSAAPGTAEAFF
cdr3_nt: TGTGCCAGCAGTGCAGCGCCCGGGACAGCTGAAGCTTTCTTT
v_call: TRBV6-4
clone_size: -
d_call: TRBD1
cdr3_length: 14
j_call: TRBJ1-1

cdr3_aa: CASSPTSQGGVESYGYTF
cdr3_nt: TGTGCCAGCTCACCAACATCGCAGGGAGGGGTAGAAAGCTATGGCTACACCTTC
v_call: TRBV18
clone_size: -
d_call: -
cdr3_length: 18
j_call: TRBJ1-2

cdr3_aa: CASSFLYRTLAGELFF
cdr3_nt: TGTGCCAGCAGCTTCTTATACAGAACCCTCGCCGGGGAGCTGTTTTTT
v_call: TRBV13
clone_size: once
d_call: -
cdr3_length: 16
j_call: TRBJ2-2

cdr3_aa: CATHPPGGATDTQYF
cdr3_nt: TGTGCCACCCACCCCCCGGGGGGGGCCACAGATACGCAGTATTTT
v_call: TRBV25-1
clone_size: -
d_call: TRBD2
cdr3_length: 15
j_call: TRBJ2-3

cdr3_aa: CASRPTGGGGEKLFF
cdr3_nt: TGTGCCAGCAGACCGACAGGGGGCGGTGGTGAAAAACTGTTTTTT
v_call: TRBV3-1/TRBV3-2
clone_size: -
d_call: TRBD1
cdr3_length: 15
j_call: TRBJ1-4

cdr3_aa: CASSDGRGREETQYF
cdr3_nt: TGTGCCAGCAGTGACGGCAGGGGACGAGAAGAGACCCAGTACTTC
v_call: TRBV2
clone_size: -
d_call: -
cdr3_length: 15
j_call: TRBJ2-5

cdr3_aa: CASSPGVGGNTIYF
cdr3_nt: TGTGCCAGCAGCCCAGGGGTCGGAGGAAACACCATATATTTT
v_call: TRBV7-9
clone_size: -
d_call: -
cdr3_length: 14
j_call: TRBJ1-3

cdr3_aa: CSVVIRSNEKLFF
cdr3_nt: TGCAGCGTTGTGATTCGGTCCAATGAAAAACTGTTTTTT
v_call: TRBV29-1
clone_size: -
d_call: -
cdr3_length: 13
j_call: TRBJ1-4

cdr3_aa: CASSIPLAGQETQYF
cdr3_nt: TGTGCCAGTAGTATTCCACTAGCGGGCCAAGAGACCCAGTACTTC
v_call: TRBV2
clone_size: -
d_call: TRBD2
cdr3_length: 15
j_call: TRBJ2-5

cdr3_aa: CASSLGEYTF
cdr3_nt: TGTGCCAGCAGCTTAGGGGAGTACACCTTC
v_call: TRBV7-9
clone_size: -
d_call: -
cdr3_length: 10
j_call: TRBJ1-2

cdr3_aa: CSASLASSYNEQFF
cdr3_nt: TGCAGTGCTAGTTTAGCGAGCTCCTACAATGAGCAGTTCTTC
v_call: TRBV20-1
clone_size: -
d_call: -
cdr3_length: 14
j_call: TRBJ2-1

cdr3_aa: CASSEVPLPPYEQYF
cdr3_nt: TGTGCCAGCAGTGAAGTGCCCCTACCCCCCTACGAGCAGTACTTC
v_call: TRBV2
clone_size: -
d_call: -
cdr3_length: 15
j_call: TRBJ2-7

cdr3_aa: CAISENLNTEAFF
cdr3_nt: TGTGCCATCAGCGAGAACTTGAACACTGAAGCTTTCTTT
v_call: TRBV10-3
clone_size: -
d_call: -
cdr3_length: 13
j_call: TRBJ1-1

cdr3_aa: CASSQDRGRVYGYTF
cdr3_nt: TGTGCCAGCAGTCAGGACAGGGGGCGCGTCTATGGCTACACCTTC
v_call: TRBV2
clone_size: -
d_call: TRBD1
cdr3_length: 15
j_call: TRBJ1-2

cdr3_aa: CASSVVAGASGANVLTF
cdr3_nt: TGCGCCAGCAGTGTGGTAGCGGGGGCCTCTGGGGCCAACGTCCTGACTTTC
v_call: TRBV5-1
clone_size: -
d_call: TRBD2
cdr3_length: 17
j_call: TRBJ2-6

cdr3_aa: CASSVLAGTKTQYF
cdr3_nt: TGTGCCAGCAGCGTACTAGCGGGAACAAAGACCCAGTACTTC
v_call: TRBV7-2
clone_size: -
d_call: TRBD2
cdr3_length: 14
j_call: TRBJ2-5

cdr3_aa: CASSELYGYTF
cdr3_nt: TGTGCCAGCAGTGAACTGTATGGCTACACCTTC
v_call: TRBV2
clone_size: -
d_call: -
cdr3_length: 11
j_call: TRBJ1-2

cdr3_aa: CASTRQGSPTDTQYF
cdr3_nt: TGTGCCAGCACCCGACAGGGAAGCCCCACAGATACGCAGTATTTT
v_call: TRBV28
clone_size: -
d_call: TRBD1
cdr3_length: 15
j_call: TRBJ2-3

cdr3_aa: CASSAGPDQETQYF
cdr3_nt: TGCGCCAGCAGCGCGGGACCCGACCAAGAGACCCAGTACTTC
v_call: TRBV5-1
clone_size: -
d_call: -
cdr3_length: 14
j_call: TRBJ2-5

cdr3_aa: CASSLQHSTGELFF
cdr3_nt: TGTGCCAGCAGCCTTCAACATAGCACTGGGGAGCTGTTTTTT
v_call: TRBV6-6
clone_size: -
d_call: -
cdr3_length: 14
j_call: TRBJ2-2

cdr3_aa: CASSSLAGAYNEQFF
cdr3_nt: TGTGCCAGCAGCTCTCTAGCGGGAGCCTACAATGAGCAGTTCTTC
v_call: TRBV11-2
clone_size: -
d_call: TRBD2
cdr3_length: 15
j_call: TRBJ2-1

cdr3_aa: CASTIAGTDTQYF
cdr3_nt: TGTGCCAGCACGATAGCGGGAACAGATACGCAGTATTTT
v_call: TRBV5-4
clone_size: -
d_call: TRBD2
cdr3_length: 13
j_call: TRBJ2-3

cdr3_aa: CAIRETVSTDTQYF
cdr3_nt: TGTGCCATCAGAGAGACGGTTAGCACAGATACGCAGTATTTT
v_call: TRBV10-3
clone_size: -
d_call: -
cdr3_length: 14
j_call: TRBJ2-3

cdr3_aa: CSVEDREGARRYEQYF
cdr3_nt: TGCAGCGTTGAAGATCGAGAGGGGGCTCGGCGGTACGAGCAGTACTTC
v_call: TRBV29-1
clone_size: -
d_call: TRBD1
cdr3_length: 16
j_call: TRBJ2-7

cdr3_aa: CASSPYRAPSGNTIYF
cdr3_nt: TGCGCCAGCAGCCCCTACAGGGCCCCCTCTGGAAACACCATATATTTT
v_call: TRBV5-1
clone_size: -
d_call: -
cdr3_length: 16
j_call: TRBJ1-3

cdr3_aa: CASSQDKNRLSSYNSPLHF
cdr3_nt: TGCGCCAGCAGCCAAGATAAAAACAGGCTCAGCTCCTATAATTCACCCCTCCACTTT
v_call: TRBV4-1
clone_size: -
d_call: -
cdr3_length: 19
j_call: TRBJ1-6

cdr3_aa: CASSPDSGDGYTF
cdr3_nt: TGTGCCAGCAGCCCCGACAGTGGCGACGGCTACACCTTC
v_call: TRBV5-4
clone_size: -
d_call: -
cdr3_length: 13
j_call: TRBJ1-2

cdr3_aa: CASSLGRGLAADNEQFF
cdr3_nt: TGTGCCAGCAGCTTGGGGCGAGGACTAGCGGCAGACAATGAGCAGTTCTTC
v_call: TRBV5-6
clone_size: -
d_call: TRBD2
cdr3_length: 17
j_call: TRBJ2-1

cdr3_aa: CASSDRAHEQYF
cdr3_nt: TGTGCCAGCAGTGACAGGGCCCACGAGCAGTACTTC
v_call: TRBV2
clone_size: once
d_call: -
cdr3_length: 12
j_call: TRBJ2-7

cdr3_aa: CASSLDSGGAYNEQFF
cdr3_nt: TGCGCCAGCAGCTTGGATAGCGGGGGGGCCTACAATGAGCAGTTCTTC
v_call: TRBV5-1
clone_size: -
d_call: TRBD2
cdr3_length: 16
j_call: TRBJ2-1

cdr3_aa: CASLPLSSGVLETQYF
cdr3_nt: TGTGCCAGCTTACCCCTTTCATCAGGGGTGTTAGAGACCCAGTACTTC
v_call: TRBV2
clone_size: -
d_call: -
cdr3_length: 16
j_call: TRBJ2-5

cdr3_aa: CASSLGQLALF
cdr3_nt: TGTGCCAGCAGTTTGGGCCAACTAGCGCTCTTC
v_call: TRBV12-3/TRBV12-4
clone_size: once
d_call: TRBD2
cdr3_length: 11
j_call: TRBJ2-1

cdr3_aa: CASSVLAGSNTEAFF
cdr3_nt: TGTGCCAGCAGCGTACTTGCAGGGTCGAACACTGAAGCTTTCTTT
v_call: TRBV9
clone_size: -
d_call: -
cdr3_length: 15
j_call: TRBJ1-1

cdr3_aa: CAISDSGGPNTEAFF
cdr3_nt: TGTGCCATCAGTGATTCAGGGGGCCCGAACACTGAAGCTTTCTTT
v_call: TRBV10-3
clone_size: -
d_call: TRBD1
cdr3_length: 15
j_call: TRBJ1-1

cdr3_aa: CASRNQGAPHF
cdr3_nt: TGTGCCAGCCGGAACCAGGGGGCGCCGCACTTC
v_call: TRBV28
clone_size: few
d_call: TRBD1
cdr3_length: 11
j_call: TRBJ2-5

cdr3_aa: CASSRGPNTEAFF
cdr3_nt: TGTGCCAGTAGCAGGGGGCCTAACACTGAAGCTTTCTTT
v_call: TRBV19
clone_size: -
d_call: TRBD1
cdr3_length: 13
j_call: TRBJ1-1

cdr3_aa: CASSSSSAVSGANVLTF
cdr3_nt: TGCGCCAGCAGCTCCTCTAGCGCGGTCTCTGGGGCCAACGTCCTGACTTTC
v_call: TRBV5-1
clone_size: -
d_call: -
cdr3_length: 17
j_call: TRBJ2-6

cdr3_aa: CASSSQGAGNQPQHF
cdr3_nt: TGTGCCAGCAGCTCACAGGGGGCTGGCAATCAGCCCCAGCATTTT
v_call: TRBV5-8
clone_size: -
d_call: TRBD1
cdr3_length: 15
j_call: TRBJ1-5

cdr3_aa: CASSSSYNSPLHF
cdr3_nt: TGTGCCAGCAGCAGCTCCTATAATTCACCCCTCCACTTT
v_call: TRBV12-3/TRBV12-4
clone_size: -
d_call: -
cdr3_length: 13
j_call: TRBJ1-6

cdr3_aa: CSVERGQGDTEAFF
cdr3_nt: TGCAGCGTTGAAAGGGGGCAGGGGGACACTGAAGCTTTCTTT
v_call: TRBV29-1
clone_size: -
d_call: TRBD1
cdr3_length: 14
j_call: TRBJ1-1

cdr3_aa: CASSLGARQAFF
cdr3_nt: TGTGCCAGCAGTTTGGGGGCCAGGCAAGCTTTCTTT
v_call: TRBV12-3/TRBV12-4
clone_size: few
d_call: -
cdr3_length: 12
j_call: TRBJ1-1

cdr3_aa: CASSQNRGLFEAFF
cdr3_nt: TGTGCCAGCAGCCAGAACAGGGGGCTGTTTGAAGCTTTCTTT
v_call: TRBV5-8
clone_size: -
d_call: TRBD1
cdr3_length: 14
j_call: TRBJ1-1

cdr3_aa: CATSRDLGNNQPQHF
cdr3_nt: TGTGCCACCAGCAGAGATCTGGGCAACAATCAGCCCCAGCATTTT
v_call: TRBV15
clone_size: -
d_call: -
cdr3_length: 15
j_call: TRBJ1-5

cdr3_aa: CASSQMDRHGYTF
cdr3_nt: TGCGCCAGCAGCCAAATGGACAGGCATGGCTACACCTTC
v_call: TRBV4-1
clone_size: -
d_call: TRBD1
cdr3_length: 13
j_call: TRBJ1-2

cdr3_aa: CASSQGSSYNEQFF
cdr3_nt: TGTGCCAGTTCTCAGGGGAGCTCCTACAATGAGCAGTTCTTC
v_call: TRBV27
clone_size: -
d_call: -
cdr3_length: 14
j_call: TRBJ2-1

cdr3_aa: CASSIRGLGYEQYF
cdr3_nt: TGTGCCAGTAGTATCCGGGGGTTGGGATACGAGCAGTACTTC
v_call: TRBV19
clone_size: -
d_call: -
cdr3_length: 14
j_call: TRBJ2-7

cdr3_aa: CASDSDSYGYTF
cdr3_nt: TGTGCCTCGGACTCGGACAGCTATGGCTACACCTTC
v_call: TRBV30
clone_size: -
d_call: -
cdr3_length: 12
j_call: TRBJ1-2

cdr3_aa: CASSLGGGPQETQYF
cdr3_nt: TGTGCCAGCAGCTTAGGCGGGGGCCCCCAAGAGACCCAGTACTTC
v_call: TRBV11-2
clone_size: -
d_call: -
cdr3_length: 15
j_call: TRBJ2-5

cdr3_aa: CASRLAGMYEQYF
cdr3_nt: TGTGCCAGCAGACTAGCGGGAATGTACGAGCAGTACTTC
v_call: TRBV6-5
clone_size: -
d_call: TRBD2
cdr3_length: 13
j_call: TRBJ2-7

cdr3_aa: CASSLRSGGAGETQYF
cdr3_nt: TGTGCCAGCAGCCTCCGATCCGGGGGGGCGGGTGAGACCCAGTACTTC
v_call: TRBV3-1/TRBV3-2
clone_size: -
d_call: TRBD2
cdr3_length: 16
j_call: TRBJ2-5

cdr3_aa: CASSEGGGGRQETQYF
cdr3_nt: TGTGCCAGCAGCGAAGGCGGGGGAGGCCGGCAAGAGACCCAGTACTTC
v_call: TRBV9
clone_size: -
d_call: TRBD2
cdr3_length: 16
j_call: TRBJ2-5

cdr3_aa: CASSLGSLRDTQYF
cdr3_nt: TGTGCCAGCAGCTTAGGGAGCTTGAGGGATACGCAGTATTTT
v_call: TRBV11-2
clone_size: -
d_call: -
cdr3_length: 14
j_call: TRBJ2-3

cdr3_aa: CASSYLTGGVQETQYF
cdr3_nt: TGTGCCAGCAGCTACTTGACAGGGGGGGTCCAAGAGACCCAGTACTTC
v_call: TRBV11-2
clone_size: -
d_call: TRBD1
cdr3_length: 16
j_call: TRBJ2-5

cdr3_aa: CASSQAGVDTQYF
cdr3_nt: TGCGCCAGCAGCCAAGCAGGGGTAGATACGCAGTATTTT
v_call: TRBV4-1
clone_size: -
d_call: -
cdr3_length: 13
j_call: TRBJ2-3